One sample yielded the 20 T cell receptor beta chains listed below, sequenced in a study of early T cells in non-severe SARS-CoV-2 infection (dated by TCRdb to the early 2020s). The library was prepared using 5' RACE. Instrument on record: NextSeq 500. TCRdb trimmed the raw reads at Q25, called clones with MiXCR and kept productive beta chains. Every entry covers one CDR3 protein and lists the most common genes and DNA from its rows. This sample has tens of thousands of distinct CDR3 sequences in its table, and roughly an eighth of those were observed once. The ten largest clonotypes hold over 1.3% of the sample. The sample was whole blood, taken at baseline. The receptors originated from an adult who was a healthcare worker with PCR-confirmed SARS-CoV-2 infection or an uninfected control (not recorded which).

This clonotype appeared a few times. The rearrangement uses TRBV24-1 and TRBJ2-3; D is unclear. Germline loops: CDR1 KGHDR, CDR2 SFDVKD. The CDR3 consists of 17 residues. The V and J ends lost 1 base and 1 base respectively, with 14 bases between them. The chain's CDR3 is CATSDFRLGRRTDTQYF. CDR3 in DNA: TGTGCCACCAGTGATTTTCGCTTAGGCAGACGCACAGATACGCAGTATTTT.

The chain combines TRBV28 with TRBJ2-5; TRBD2 agrees at 8 bases. Germline-derived CDR1 and CDR2 are MDHEN and SYDVKM. The CDR3 is made up of 16 amino acids. The trim removed 7 bases at V and 1 base at J, leaving 11 bases unmatched. The CDR3 DNA is TGTGCCAGCACCAATGGGGCGGGGGGCCTCCAAGAGACCCAGTACTTC. This sequence encodes CASTNGAGGLQETQYF.

This clonotype was detected a few times. The CDR3 sequence: CASSFLDTQYF. The CDR3 bases are TGTGCCAGCAGTTTTCTAGATACGCAGTATTTT. V is TRBV27 and J is TRBJ2-3; D remains ambiguous. The germline V gene encodes CDR1 MNHEY and CDR2 SMNVEV (reference sequence). The V and J ends lost 3 bases and 5 bases respectively, with 3 bases between them. The CDR3 runs to 11 residues.

This clonotype was recorded a few times. V is TRBV27 and J is TRBJ2-2; unclear D gene. V was clipped by 3 bases and J by 5 bases, with 4 bases between them. Germline V gene data show CDR1 as MNHEY and CDR2 as SMNVEV (reference sequence). The CDR3 has 12 amino acids. The CDR3 region is CASSFNTGELFF. The DNA for the CDR3 is TGTGCCAGCAGTTTTAATACCGGGGAGCTGTTTTTT.

This clonotype was seen a few times. The chain recombines TRBV7-2 with TRBJ2-7; D is unresolved. This CDR3 is 14 amino acids long. Looked up from germline, CDR1 is SGHTA and CDR2 is FQGNSA. Trimming removed 3 bases from V and 3 bases from J, with 12 bases in between. The CDR3, as DNA: TGTGCCAGCAGCTTGGGCCATTCCTACTACGAGCAGTACTTC. It is translated as CASSLGHSYYEQYF.

The genes are TRBV5-5 and TRBJ2-7; tentatively, D is TRBD1 (5 bases). Germline CDR1 and CDR2: SGHKS and YYEKEE (reference sequence). There are 15 residues in the CDR3. Deletions cut 1 base from V and 2 bases from J, with 13 bases between. The CDR3 spells CASSLFPGWAYEQYF. For the CDR3, the DNA is TGTGCCAGCAGCTTGTTTCCAGGGTGGGCCTACGAGCAGTACTTC.

This chain joins TRBV19 and TRBJ2-7; D is possibly TRBD2 (5 bases). This CDR3 is 12 amino acids long. V was clipped by 5 bases and J by 6 bases, with 11 bases between them. Germline lookup yields CDR1 LNHDA and CDR2 SQIVND (reference sequence). The CDR3 sequence is CASSLGSGEQYF. CDR3 bases: TGTGCCAGTAGTCTGGGCAGCGGCGAGCAGTACTTC.

This clonotype has a count of ten or more. CDR3 sequence (DNA): TGTGCCACCAGTGTCACCGGGTCCGGCTTAAATGAGCAGTTCTTC. Its protein is CATSVTGSGLNEQFF. The chain uses TRBV24-1 and TRBJ2-1, with no clear D. Trimming pared 5 bases from V and 7 bases from J, leaving 17 bases between. The germline gives CDR1 KGHDR, CDR2 SFDVKD. The CDR3 sequence is 15 residues long.

There are a few counts of this clonotype. The chain has TRBV20-1 and TRBJ2-5; 9 positions match TRBD2. Germline CDR1 reads DFQATT; CDR2 reads SNEGSKA (reference sequence). The J segment lost 3 bases and the V segment lost 3 bases, leaving 8 bases of the junction unmatched. The CDR3 consists of 15 residues. CDR3 region: CSASISGGAKETQYF. The CDR3 DNA reads as TGCAGTGCTAGTATTAGCGGGGGAGCAAAAGAGACCCAGTACTTC.

This clonotype was detected once. The chain has TRBV6-5 and TRBJ2-7; possibly TRBD1 or TRBD2 for D (5 bases each). V lost 0 bases and J 9 bases, leaving 15 bases between the germline ends. CDR1 and CDR2 from the germline V gene are MNHEY and SVGAGI. This CDR3 is 14 amino acids long. CDR3 DNA sequence: TGTGCCAGCAGTTACTCGGGACCTCGAAGGGGGCAGTACTTC. Translated, it gives CASSYSGPRRGQYF.

This clonotype was seen many times. The chain combines TRBV7-2 with TRBJ2-7; no clear D gene. CDR3 length: 11 amino acids. The V gene's germline CDR1 is SGHTA and CDR2 FQGNSA. The germline V and J ends were trimmed by 5 bases and 6 bases, with 8 bases remaining between them. CDR3 in amino acids: CASSPTGEQYF. The CDR3 DNA follows: TGTGCCAGCAGCCCCACGGGCGAGCAGTACTTC.

This clonotype was picked up many times. The rearrangement links TRBV5-4 to TRBJ2-2; D possibly corresponds to TRBD2 (5 bases). The germline V gene has CDR1 SGHNT and CDR2 YYREEE (reference sequence). This CDR3 region has 15 residues. The ends were cut back, 6 bases at V and 2 bases at J, with 14 bases in the middle. The CDR3 protein is CASTPGRGNTGELFF. The CDR3 DNA follows: TGTGCCAGCACCCCGGGAAGAGGAAACACCGGGGAGCTGTTTTTT.

This chain links TRBV18 with TRBJ1-2; D gene ambiguous. The V gene lost 3 bases and the J gene lost 2 bases, with 13 bases spanning the gap. Germline CDR1 and CDR2: KGHSH and LQKENI. This CDR3 has 15 amino acids. CDR3 coding DNA: TGTGCCAGCTCACCTATGGCCCTATTAAACTATGGCTACACCTTC. It yields the protein CASSPMALLNYGYTF.

The chain couples TRBV19 to TRBJ2-1, with D perhaps given as TRBD1 or TRBD2 (5 bases each). V was shortened by 3 bases and J by 10 bases, with 10 bases between the two germline ends. The CDR3 length is 12 residues. Looked up from germline, CDR1 is LNHDA and CDR2 is SQIVND (reference sequence). CDR3 in amino acids: CASSIPGREQFF. CDR3 in DNA: TGTGCCAGTAGTATCCCAGGGAGAGAGCAGTTCTTC.

The table lists this clonotype with many counts. The V and J genes are TRBV7-2 and TRBJ2-5; no reliable D call. CDR1 is SGHTA and CDR2 is FQGNSA in the germline V gene. Trimming cost V 3 bases and J 5 bases, with 7 bases left between them. CDR3 length: 12 residues. CDR3 nucleotide sequence: TGTGCCAGCAGCTTTTCGGTGGAGACCCAGTACTTC. Its translation: CASSFSVETQYF.

This clonotype showed up just a few times. The genes are TRBV4-2 and TRBJ1-3; 7 nucleotides agree with TRBD1. Germline CDR1 and CDR2: LGHNA and YNFKEQ. This CDR3 region has 17 residues. Trimming at V came to 2 bases and at J to 2 bases, leaving 9 bases not matched to a gene. CDR3 residues: CASSQPLQGNPGNTIYF. CDR3 in DNA: TGTGCCAGCAGCCAACCGTTACAGGGGAACCCTGGAAACACCATATATTTT.

The V and J genes are TRBV30 and TRBJ2-5, with 9 nucleotides matching TRBD1. There are 15 residues in the CDR3. V lost 3 bases to trimming and J lost 7 bases; unmatched junction nucleotides: 12. The germline V gene encodes CDR1 GTSNPN and CDR2 SVGIG (reference sequence). The CDR3 coding sequence is TGTGCCTGGAGATACAAAGGGACAGGGAGGGTGACCCAGTACTTC. It encodes CAWRYKGTGRVTQYF.

The chain joins TRBV3-1 to TRBJ1-6; D uncertain. Looked up from germline, CDR1 is LGHDT and CDR2 is YNNKEL (reference sequence). This CDR3 is 14 amino acids long. V dropped 2 bases and J dropped 7 bases, with 9 bases sitting between them. CDR3 loop: CASSQSLPNSPLHF. The CDR3 bases are TGTGCCAGCAGCCAATCTCTTCCGAATTCACCCCTCCACTTT.

The chain recombines TRBV28 with TRBJ2-3; 10 nucleotides agree with TRBD2. Germline V gene data show CDR1 as MDHEN and CDR2 as SYDVKM. The trim removed 3 bases at V and 2 bases at J, leaving 5 bases unmatched. This CDR3 has 16 amino acids. Written as DNA, the CDR3 is TGTGCCAGCAGTTTCGCTAGCGGGAGTGCCACAGATACGCAGTATTTT. Translated: CASSFASGSATDTQYF.

The genes are TRBV27 and TRBJ2-7; 10 bases map to TRBD1. The CDR3 sequence is 14 residues long. V dropped 6 bases and J dropped 7; count of bases not matched to a gene: 9. Germline V CDR1 and CDR2: MNHEY, SMNVEV (reference sequence). The CDR3 loop is CASRYRQGAGEQYF. The CDR3 coding sequence is TGTGCCAGCAGATACCGACAGGGGGCAGGTGAGCAGTACTTC.